Following are 20 T cell receptor beta chains from one sample sequenced in a study of long-term antiretroviral therapy in people with HIV. The authors ran the immunoSEQ assay, v3.0, at survey level. The data were produced by immunoSEQ multiplex PCR, yet TCRdb's version contains in-frame clones alone and is incomplete. This table has about 20,000 clones, approximately 88% appearing once. Sample: unsorted PBMCs, taken approximately 5.7 years after starting antiretroviral therapy. The origin of the receptors is a man aged 30 to 39 with HIV.

The rearrangement joins TRBV6-6 to TRBJ2-7; the D is unclear. Trimming left V 11 bases short and J 6 bases short, with 17 bases between. The CDR3 loop spans 12 amino acids. Germline values: CDR1 MNHNY, CDR2 SVGAGI (reference sequence). Here the CDR3 DNA reads TGTGCCTCTTCCGTGACGGCCGGCGAGCAGTACTTC. Translated, it gives CASSVTAGEQYF.

The rearrangement uses TRBV2 and TRBJ2-1; D not resolved. This CDR3 contains 13 residues. The germline V gene encodes CDR1 SNHLY and CDR2 FYNNEI. Trimming cost V 2 bases and J 3 bases, with 5 bases left between them. The CDR3, as DNA: TGTGCCAGCAGTGAATACCGCTACAATGAGCAGTTCTTC. It encodes CASSEYRYNEQFF.

The chain combines TRBV4-1 with TRBJ2-1; unclear D gene. CDR3 length equals 17 residues. CDR1 is MGHRA and CDR2 is YSYEKL in the germline V gene. V was pared by 0 bases and J by 0 bases, with 12 bases between. In DNA form, the CDR3 reads TGCGCCAGCAGCCAAGAGGGGTACCCGAGCTCCTACAATGAGCAGTTCTTC. Translating it yields CASSQEGYPSSYNEQFF.

The chain carries TRBV14 and TRBJ2-1; 12 bases agree with TRBD2. The junction had 3 bases not matched to a gene; V was cut back by 4 bases and J by 2 bases. CDR1 and CDR2 from the germline V gene are SGHDN and FVKESK. This CDR3 region has 16 residues. This CDR3 reads CASSPLAGGTYNEQFF. CDR3 in DNA: TGTGCCAGCAGCCCGCTAGCGGGAGGGACCTACAATGAGCAGTTCTTC.

The chain carries TRBV4-3 and TRBJ1-5; D is ambiguous. Trimming took 0 bases from V and 7 from J, leaving 10 bases between them. CDR3 length equals 14 residues. Germline loops: CDR1 LGHNA, CDR2 YSLEER. The DNA for the CDR3 is TGCGCCAGCAGCCAAGAAACGGGGTTGCAGCCCCAGCATTTT. As protein: CASSQETGLQPQHF.

The rearrangement links TRBV10-3 to TRBJ2-6, with D possibly matching TRBD1 (6 bases). The V and J ends lost 7 bases and 2 bases respectively, with 21 bases between them. The CDR3 loop spans 18 amino acids. From germline, CDR1 is ENHRY and CDR2 SYGVKD. CDR3 amino acids: CAIKRQDLSNTGANVLTF. DNA for the CDR3: TGTGCCATCAAAAGACAGGACCTCTCGAATACTGGGGCCAACGTCCTGACTTTC.

J is TRBJ2-7 and V is TRBV28; the match to TRBD1 covers 11 bases. The CDR3 is 15 residues long. Unmatched junction bases numbered 4, after V lost 3 bases and J lost 3 bases. Germline V lookup: CDR1 MDHEN, CDR2 SYDVKM. The chain's CDR3 is CASSFGDRGIYEQYF. In nucleotides, the CDR3 is TGTGCCAGCAGTTTTGGGGACAGGGGGATCTACGAGCAGTACTTC. Combining the CDR3 with reference TRBV28 and TRBJ2-7 gives the whole variable domain DVKVTQSSRYLVKRTGEKVFLECVQDMDHENMFWYRQDPGLGLRLIYFSYDVKMKEKGDIPEGYSVSREKKERFSLILESASTNQTSMYLCASSFGDRGIYEQYFGPGTRLTVT.

The J gene is TRBJ2-5, the V gene TRBV27; possible D gene TRBD1, 5 bases. There are 13 residues in the CDR3. V lost 6 bases and J lost 2, with 10 bases in between. The germline gives CDR1 MNHEY, CDR2 SMNVEV (reference sequence). The CDR3: CASSRDRQETQYF. CDR3 DNA: TGTGCCAGCAGCAGAGACAGACAAGAGACCCAGTACTTC.

V gene TRBV9 combines with J gene TRBJ2-4; D possibly matches TRBD1 or TRBD2 (5 bases each). CDR1 is SGDLS and CDR2 is YYNGEE in the germline V gene. The CDR3 is 14 residues long. The V end lost 2 bases, the J end lost 9 bases, and 15 bases lay between the germline ends. The CDR3, as DNA: TGTGCCAGCAGCGTGGGTAGGGGAGTAGGCATTCAGTACTTC. Its protein is CASSVGRGVGIQYF.

The gene calls are TRBV7-6 and TRBJ2-2; D might be TRBD1 (6 bases). V gave up 5 bases and J gave up 4 bases, with 8 bases separating them. The CDR3 spans 13 residues. Germline CDR1 is SGHVS and CDR2 is FNYEAQ. The CDR3 DNA sequence: TGTGCCAGCAGCCACAGGGCCACCGGGGAGCTGTTTTTT. Its translation is CASSHRATGELFF. The full variable domain, with the rest looked up from reference TRBV7-6 and TRBJ2-2, is GAGVSQSPRYKVTKRGQDVALRCDPISGHVSLYWYRQALGQGPEFLTYFNYEAQQDKSGLPNDRFSAERPEGSISTLTIQRTEQRDSAMYRCASSHRATGELFFGEGSRLTVL.

The V gene is TRBV5-1, the J gene TRBJ2-1, with D possibly being TRBD2 (5 bases). The V gene lost 2 bases and the J gene lost 9 bases, with 18 bases spanning the gap. The CDR3 contains 15 residues. Germline V gene sequence: CDR1 SGHRS, CDR2 YFSETQ. This CDR3 reads CASSFPGSGVAEQFF. CDR3 DNA sequence: TGCGCCAGCAGCTTCCCGGGATCAGGTGTGGCTGAGCAGTTCTTC. The variable domain in full, completed from reference TRBV5-1 and TRBJ2-1, reads KAGVTQTPRYLIKTRGQQVTLSCSPISGHRSVSWYQQTPGQGLQFLFEYFSETQRNKGNFPGRFSGRQFSNSRSEMNVSTLELGDSALYLCASSFPGSGVAEQFFGPGTRLTVL.

The chain recombines TRBV9 with TRBJ2-3, with TRBD2 identical over 8 bases. Germline V gene sequence: CDR1 SGDLS, CDR2 YYNGEE. Losses at the gene ends were 1 base for V and 3 bases for J; bases not matched to a gene: 7. There are 16 residues in the CDR3. For the CDR3, the DNA is TGTGCCAGCAGCGTACAAAGCGGGAGTACGACAGATACGCAGTATTTT. Amino acids: CASSVQSGSTTDTQYF. Full variable domain (outside the CDR3, taken from reference TRBV9 and TRBJ2-3): DSGVTQTPKHLITATGQRVTLRCSPRSGDLSVYWYQQSLDQGLQFLIQYYNGEERAKGNILERFSAQQFPDLHSELNLSSLELGDSALYFCASSVQSGSTTDTQYFGPGTRLTVL.

The V call is TRBV15, the J call TRBJ1-5; 7 bases agree with TRBD1. V was pared by 5 bases and J by 1 base, with 5 bases of the junction left unmatched. This CDR3 region has 15 residues. Germline-derived CDR1 and CDR2 are LNHNV and YYDKDF (reference sequence). The CDR3 reads CATSLGGSSNQPQHF. CDR3 coding DNA: TGTGCCACCAGCTTAGGGGGCTCAAGCAATCAGCCCCAGCATTTT.

The chain couples TRBV20-1 to TRBJ1-1; 8 bases match TRBD1. The CDR3 has 11 residues. From germline, CDR1 is DFQATT and CDR2 SNEGSKA (reference sequence). With 3 bases clipped from V and 10 bases from J, the junction kept 4 bases outside the gene matches. The DNA for the CDR3 is TGCAGTGCTAGTCTGGACAGGGCAGCTTTCTTT. This sequence encodes CSASLDRAAFF.

The chain uses TRBV25-1 and TRBJ2-2; 10 bases line up with TRBD1. V dropped 4 bases and J dropped 7; count of bases not matched to a gene: 12. The CDR3 spans 17 residues. In germline, CDR1 is MGHDK, CDR2 SYGVNS. The CDR3: CASSGGPGTGVGGELFF. DNA of the CDR3: TGTGCCAGCAGTGGGGGGCCCGGGACAGGGGTCGGCGGGGAGCTGTTTTTT.

On this clone itself: This same CDR3 is encoded by further DNA sequences in the sample. The V call is TRBV4-3, the J call TRBJ1-5; tentatively, D is TRBD1 (6 bases). V lost 0 bases and J 4 bases, leaving 13 bases between the germline ends. The CDR3 is 16 residues long. Per the germline V gene, CDR1 is LGHNA and CDR2 is YSLEER. This chain's CDR3 is CASSQDLRGGNQPQHF. The CDR3 DNA reads TGCGCCAGCAGCCAAGACCTTAGGGGGGGAAATCAGCCCCAGCATTTT.

CDR3 nucleotide sequence: TGTGCCAGCAGTACGAGTGGACAGGGGGGGGGTCAGCCCCAGCATTTT. Translated, it gives CASSTSGQGGGQPQHF. The chain is built from TRBV28 and TRBJ1-5; TRBD1 agrees at 10 bases. V was clipped by 5 bases and J by 6 bases; unmatched bases: 10. The CDR3 has 16 amino acids. The germline CDR1 and CDR2 sequences are MDHEN and SYDVKM.

This chain joins TRBV5-4 and TRBJ2-7; 11 bases fit TRBD2. Germline V gene data show CDR1 as SGHNT and CDR2 as YYREEE (reference sequence). Trimming at V came to 4 bases and at J to 0 bases, leaving 3 bases not matched to a gene. The CDR3 loop spans 15 amino acids. CDR3 bases: TGTGCCAGCAGCCAAGGGACTAGCGGCTCCTACGAGCAGTACTTC. The encoded protein is CASSQGTSGSYEQYF.

This clone is judged medium-sized. The chain combines TRBV6-4 with TRBJ2-3; 10 nucleotides line up with TRBD1. Germline CDR1 and CDR2: MRHNA and SNTAGT. There are 15 residues in the CDR3. V dropped 2 bases and J dropped 1; count of bases not matched to a gene: 0. In DNA form, the CDR3 reads TGTGCCAGCAGTGACGGGACAGGGGGCACAGATACGCAGTATTTT. Translating it yields CASSDGTGGTDTQYF.

The V call is TRBV11-2, the J call TRBJ1-5; weak D call: TRBD1 (5 bases). The V gene lost 0 bases and the J gene lost 6 bases, with 12 bases spanning the gap. Germline lookup yields CDR1 SGHAT and CDR2 FQNNGV. This CDR3 is built from 15 residues. In DNA, the CDR3 is TGTGCCAGCAGCTTAGAGCCTGGGGGGGGTCAGCCCCAGCATTTT. Translated, it gives CASSLEPGGGQPQHF.